The T cell receptor beta chain under discussion was sequenced for a study of post-analysis software for immune sequencing data. Study findings and constraints: TRBV5-6, TRBV5-1 and TRBV20-1 belonged to a set of about 5 TRBV segments that were more frequent in patients than controls. By F measure, samples from a shared preparation batch strongly co-clustered. A significant reduction in normalized Chao1 diversity was observed in multiple sclerosis patients versus controls.

Trimming pared 0 bases from V and 3 bases from J, leaving 13 bases between. The CDR3 sequence is 15 residues long. Germline loops: CDR1 SGHDT, CDR2 YYEEEE. This clonotype was seen a handful of times. The antigen is unknown. The authors incorporated unique molecular identifiers into the TCR beta cDNA libraries. The yield from roughly 1 to 10 million T cells was about 500,000 cDNA molecules in total. Each CDR3 protein is one row after TCRdb ran MiXCR on the PCR reads. The repertoire holds 350,000 to 500,000 distinct CDR3 sequences, with approximately 42% as singletons. The chain carries TRBV5-6 and TRBJ2-7; D unresolved. Specimen: blood. The sequence was collected from a girl aged 2-10 years with multiple sclerosis. The chain's CDR3 is CASSLGRQNLYEQYF. The DNA of the CDR3 is TGTGCCAGCAGCTTGGGTAGGCAGAACCTCTACGAGCAGTACTTC.